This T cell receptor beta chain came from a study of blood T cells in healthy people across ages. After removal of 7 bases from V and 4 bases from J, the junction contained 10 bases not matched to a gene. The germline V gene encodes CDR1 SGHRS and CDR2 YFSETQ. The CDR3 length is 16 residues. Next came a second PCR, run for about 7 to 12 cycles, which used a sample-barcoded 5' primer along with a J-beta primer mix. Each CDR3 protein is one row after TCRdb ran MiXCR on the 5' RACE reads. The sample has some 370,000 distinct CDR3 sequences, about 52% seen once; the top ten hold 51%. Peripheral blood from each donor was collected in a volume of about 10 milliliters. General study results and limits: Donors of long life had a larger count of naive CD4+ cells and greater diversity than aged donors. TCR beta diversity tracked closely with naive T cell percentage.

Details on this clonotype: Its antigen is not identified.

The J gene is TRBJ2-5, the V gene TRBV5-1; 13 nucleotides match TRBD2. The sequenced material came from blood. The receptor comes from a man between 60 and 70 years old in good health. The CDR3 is CASGGLAGDGGETQYF. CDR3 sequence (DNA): TGCGCCAGCGGTGGACTAGCGGGAGACGGGGGAGAGACCCAGTACTTC.